This T cell receptor beta chain was retrieved from a study of cytomegalovirus exposure and HLA in healthy donors. V lost 8 bases to trimming and J lost 4 bases, with 10 bases between them. The germline gives CDR1 MNHNS, CDR2 SASEGT. The CDR3 contains 12 residues. The study ran its PCR with 60 Vbeta and 13 Jbeta primers. Generated by immunoSEQ multiplex PCR, the TCRdb table keeps only in-frame clones and is missing some. The sample carries about 210,000 clones, approximately 80% recorded once. Sequencing input: PBMCs. J is TRBJ2-3 and V is TRBV6-1; D is possibly TRBD1 (5 bases). The TCR sequence derives from a man aged 25 to 45 in good health and CMV-seronegative. Here the CDR3 reads CASAQGADTQYF. CDR3 in DNA: TGTGCCAGCGCCCAAGGGGCAGATACGCAGTATTTT.